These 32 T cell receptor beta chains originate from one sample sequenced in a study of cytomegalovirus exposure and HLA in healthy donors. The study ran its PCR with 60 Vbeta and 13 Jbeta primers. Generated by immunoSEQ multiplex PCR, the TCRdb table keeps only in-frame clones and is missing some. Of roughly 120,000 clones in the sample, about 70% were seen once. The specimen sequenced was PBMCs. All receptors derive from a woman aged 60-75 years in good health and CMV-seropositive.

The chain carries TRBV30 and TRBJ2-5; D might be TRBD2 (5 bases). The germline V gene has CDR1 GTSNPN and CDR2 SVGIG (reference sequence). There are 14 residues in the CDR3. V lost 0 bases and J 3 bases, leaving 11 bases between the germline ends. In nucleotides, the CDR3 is TGTGCCTGGAGTGTAGGCTACGGGGAAGAGACCCAGTACTTC. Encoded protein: CAWSVGYGEETQYF.

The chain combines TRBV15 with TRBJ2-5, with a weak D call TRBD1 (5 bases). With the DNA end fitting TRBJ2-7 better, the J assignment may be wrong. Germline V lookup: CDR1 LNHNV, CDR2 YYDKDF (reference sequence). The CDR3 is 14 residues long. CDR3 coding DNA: TGTGCCACCAGCAGGGACACGCCCCCCTACGAGCAGTACTTC. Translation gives CATSRDTPPYEQYF.

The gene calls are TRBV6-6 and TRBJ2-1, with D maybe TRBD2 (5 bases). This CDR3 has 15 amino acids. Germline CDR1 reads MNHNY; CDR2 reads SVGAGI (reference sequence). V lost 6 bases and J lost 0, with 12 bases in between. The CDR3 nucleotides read TGTGCCAGCAGGTTAACGGGGAGCTCCTACAATGAGCAGTTCTTC. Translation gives CASRLTGSSYNEQFF.

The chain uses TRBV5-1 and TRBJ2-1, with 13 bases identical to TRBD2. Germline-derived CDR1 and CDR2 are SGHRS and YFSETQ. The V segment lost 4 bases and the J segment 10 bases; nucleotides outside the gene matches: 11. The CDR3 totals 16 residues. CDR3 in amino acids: CASSLGLAGDGEEQFF. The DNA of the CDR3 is TGCGCCAGCAGCCTAGGACTAGCGGGAGACGGAGAAGAGCAGTTCTTC. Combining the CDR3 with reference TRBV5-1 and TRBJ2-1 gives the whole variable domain KAGVTQTPRYLIKTRGQQVTLSCSPISGHRSVSWYQQTPGQGLQFLFEYFSETQRNKGNFPGRFSGRQFSNSRSEMNVSTLELGDSALYLCASSLGLAGDGEEQFFGPGTRLTVL.

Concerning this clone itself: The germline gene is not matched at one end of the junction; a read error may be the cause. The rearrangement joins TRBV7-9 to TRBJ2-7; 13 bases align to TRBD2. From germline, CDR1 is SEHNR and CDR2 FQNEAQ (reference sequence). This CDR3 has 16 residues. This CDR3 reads CSSSPGGLAGRYEQYF. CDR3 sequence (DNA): TGTTCCAGCAGCCCCGGGGGACTAGCGGGAAGGTACGAGCAGTACTTC.

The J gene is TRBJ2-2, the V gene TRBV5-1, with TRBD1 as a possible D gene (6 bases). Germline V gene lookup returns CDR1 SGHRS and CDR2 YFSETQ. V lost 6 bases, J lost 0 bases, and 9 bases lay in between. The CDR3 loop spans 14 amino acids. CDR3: CASNQGTNTGELFF. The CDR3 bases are TGCGCCAGCAATCAGGGGACGAACACCGGGGAGCTGTTTTTT.

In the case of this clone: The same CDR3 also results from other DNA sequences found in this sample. This CDR3 is CASSRRLAGGVSTDTQYF. The CDR3 nucleotides read TGTGCCAGCAGCAGACGACTAGCGGGAGGGGTTAGCACAGATACGCAGTATTTT. The chain carries TRBV9 and TRBJ2-3; 14 positions agree with TRBD2. Trimming at V came to 4 bases and at J to 0 bases, leaving 7 bases not matched to a gene. This CDR3 comprises 18 residues. Germline V lookup: CDR1 SGDLS, CDR2 YYNGEE.

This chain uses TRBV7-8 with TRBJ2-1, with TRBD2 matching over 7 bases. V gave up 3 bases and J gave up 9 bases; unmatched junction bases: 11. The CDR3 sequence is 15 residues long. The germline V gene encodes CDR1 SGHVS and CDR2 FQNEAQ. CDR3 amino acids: CASSFIPAGLVEQFF. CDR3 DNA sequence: TGTGCCAGCAGCTTCATCCCAGCGGGGTTGGTTGAGCAGTTCTTC.

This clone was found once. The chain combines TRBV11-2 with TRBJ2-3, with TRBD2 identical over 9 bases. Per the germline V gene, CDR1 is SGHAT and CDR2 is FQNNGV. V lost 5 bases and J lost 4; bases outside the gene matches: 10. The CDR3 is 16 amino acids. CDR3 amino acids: CASSPLYSGSADTQYF. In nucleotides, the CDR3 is TGTGCCAGCAGCCCCCTCTATAGCGGGAGCGCAGATACGCAGTATTTT.

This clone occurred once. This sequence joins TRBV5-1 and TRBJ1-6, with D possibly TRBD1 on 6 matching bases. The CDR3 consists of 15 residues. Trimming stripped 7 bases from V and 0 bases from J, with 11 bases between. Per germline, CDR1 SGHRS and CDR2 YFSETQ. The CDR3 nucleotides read TGCGCCAGCCGACAGGAGAGCTCCTATAATTCACCCCTCCACTTT. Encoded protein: CASRQESSYNSPLHF.

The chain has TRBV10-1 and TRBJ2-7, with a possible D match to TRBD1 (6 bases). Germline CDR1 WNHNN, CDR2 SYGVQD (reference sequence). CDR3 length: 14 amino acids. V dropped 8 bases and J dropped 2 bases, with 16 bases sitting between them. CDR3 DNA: TGCGCCAGCGGCTCGGGACATAGGACCTACGAGCAGTACTTC. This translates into CASGSGHRTYEQYF.

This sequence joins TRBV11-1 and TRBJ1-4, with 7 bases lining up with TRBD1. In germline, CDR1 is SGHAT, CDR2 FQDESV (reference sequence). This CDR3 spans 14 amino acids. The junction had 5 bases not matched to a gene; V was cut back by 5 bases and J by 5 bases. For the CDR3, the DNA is TGTGCCAGCAGCGGTGACAGGGCGAATGAAAAACTGTTTTTT. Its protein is CASSGDRANEKLFF.

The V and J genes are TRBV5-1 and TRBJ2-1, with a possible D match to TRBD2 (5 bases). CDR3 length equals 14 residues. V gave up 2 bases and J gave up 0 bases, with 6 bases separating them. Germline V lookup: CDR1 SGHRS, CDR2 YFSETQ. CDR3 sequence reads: CASSFSDSYNEQFF. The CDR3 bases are TGCGCCAGCAGCTTTAGCGACTCCTACAATGAGCAGTTCTTC.

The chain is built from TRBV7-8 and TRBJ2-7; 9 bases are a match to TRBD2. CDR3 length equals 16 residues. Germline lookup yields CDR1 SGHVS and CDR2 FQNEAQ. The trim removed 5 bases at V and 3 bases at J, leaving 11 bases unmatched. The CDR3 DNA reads TGTGCCAGCAGCGGAGACCAGACTAGCGGACACTACGAGCAGTACTTC. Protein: CASSGDQTSGHYEQYF.

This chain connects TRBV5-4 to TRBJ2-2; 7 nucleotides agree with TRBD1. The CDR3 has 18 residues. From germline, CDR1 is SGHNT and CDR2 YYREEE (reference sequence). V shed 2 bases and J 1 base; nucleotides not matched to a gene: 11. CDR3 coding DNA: TGTGCCAGCAGCTTAGTTGAGACGGACAGGAGGAACACCGGGGAGCTGTTTTTT. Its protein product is CASSLVETDRRNTGELFF.

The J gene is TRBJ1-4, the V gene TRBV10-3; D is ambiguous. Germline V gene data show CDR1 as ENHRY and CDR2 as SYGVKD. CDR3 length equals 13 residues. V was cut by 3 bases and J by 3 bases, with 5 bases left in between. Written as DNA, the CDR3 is TGTGCCATCAGTGAAGCCTCTAATGAAAAACTGTTTTTT. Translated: CAISEASNEKLFF.

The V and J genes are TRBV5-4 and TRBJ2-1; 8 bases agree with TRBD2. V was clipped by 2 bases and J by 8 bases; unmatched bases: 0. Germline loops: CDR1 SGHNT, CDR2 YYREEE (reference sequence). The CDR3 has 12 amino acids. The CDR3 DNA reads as TGTGCCAGCAGCTTAGCGGGGGATGAGCAGTTCTTC. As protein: CASSLAGDEQFF.

This chain's CDR3 is CASSVASGGPEEQYF. The CDR3 coding sequence is TGTGCCAGCAGCGTAGCGTCAGGGGGCCCGGAAGAGCAGTACTTC. V usage is TRBV9 and J usage is TRBJ2-7; 8 bases are shared with TRBD1. CDR1 and CDR2 (germline): SGDLS, YYNGEE. With V trimmed by 0 bases and J by 7 bases, 9 bases remained unmatched. This CDR3 comprises 15 residues.

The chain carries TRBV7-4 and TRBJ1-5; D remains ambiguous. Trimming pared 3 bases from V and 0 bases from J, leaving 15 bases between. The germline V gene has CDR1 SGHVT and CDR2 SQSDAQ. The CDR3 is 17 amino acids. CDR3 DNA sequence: TGTGCCAGCAGCTTCCGGCCGGGTCCTTATAGCAATCAGCCCCAGCATTTT. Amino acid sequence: CASSFRPGPYSNQPQHF.

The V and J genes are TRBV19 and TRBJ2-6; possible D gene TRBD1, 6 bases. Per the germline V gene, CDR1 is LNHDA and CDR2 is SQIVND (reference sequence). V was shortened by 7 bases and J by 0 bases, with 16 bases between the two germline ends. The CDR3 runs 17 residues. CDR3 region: CASKNQGQSSGANVLTF. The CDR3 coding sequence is TGTGCCAGTAAGAATCAGGGACAAAGCTCTGGGGCCAACGTCCTGACTTTC.

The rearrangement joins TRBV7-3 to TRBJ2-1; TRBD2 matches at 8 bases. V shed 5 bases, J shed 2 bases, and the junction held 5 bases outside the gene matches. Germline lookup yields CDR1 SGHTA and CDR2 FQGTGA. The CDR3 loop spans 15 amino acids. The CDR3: CASSASGSPYNEQFF. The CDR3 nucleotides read TGTGCCAGCAGCGCAAGCGGGAGTCCCTACAATGAGCAGTTCTTC.

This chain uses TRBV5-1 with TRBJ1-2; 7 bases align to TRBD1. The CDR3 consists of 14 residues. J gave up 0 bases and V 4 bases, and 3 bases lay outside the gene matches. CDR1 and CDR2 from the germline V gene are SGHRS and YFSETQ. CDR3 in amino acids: CASSRDRANYGYTF. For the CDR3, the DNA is TGCGCCAGCAGCCGCGACAGGGCTAACTATGGCTACACCTTC.

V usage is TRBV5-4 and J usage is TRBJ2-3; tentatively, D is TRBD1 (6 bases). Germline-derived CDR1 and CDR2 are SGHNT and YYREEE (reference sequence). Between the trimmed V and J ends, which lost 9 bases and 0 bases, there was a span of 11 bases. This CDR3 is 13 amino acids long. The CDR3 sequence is CATQGSSTDTQYF. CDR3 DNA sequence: TGTGCCACCCAGGGGTCTAGCACAGATACGCAGTATTTT.

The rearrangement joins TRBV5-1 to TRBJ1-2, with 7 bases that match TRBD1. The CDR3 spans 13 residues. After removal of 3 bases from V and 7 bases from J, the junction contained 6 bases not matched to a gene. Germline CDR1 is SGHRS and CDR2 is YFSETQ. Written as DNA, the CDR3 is TGCGCCAGCAGCTCAGGGGGTTTGGGTGGCTACACCTTC. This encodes CASSSGGLGGYTF.

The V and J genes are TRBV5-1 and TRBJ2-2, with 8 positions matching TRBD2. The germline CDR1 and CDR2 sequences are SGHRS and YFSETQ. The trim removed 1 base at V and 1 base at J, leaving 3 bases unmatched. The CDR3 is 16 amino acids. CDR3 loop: CASSLMAGGNTGELFF. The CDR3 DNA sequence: TGCGCCAGCAGCTTGATGGCGGGAGGGAACACCGGGGAGCTGTTTTTT.

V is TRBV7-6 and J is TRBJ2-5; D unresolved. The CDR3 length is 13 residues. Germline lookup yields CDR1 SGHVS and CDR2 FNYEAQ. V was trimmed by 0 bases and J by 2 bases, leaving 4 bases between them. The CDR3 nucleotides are TGTGCCAGCAGCTTAGCGCAGCAAGAGACCCAGTACTTC. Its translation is CASSLAQQETQYF.

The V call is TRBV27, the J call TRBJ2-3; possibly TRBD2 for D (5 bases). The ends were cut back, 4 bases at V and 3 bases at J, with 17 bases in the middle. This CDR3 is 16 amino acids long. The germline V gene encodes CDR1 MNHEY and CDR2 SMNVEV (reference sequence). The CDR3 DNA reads TGTGCCAGCAGTTCCCGGCCCCGGGAAGGTACAGATACGCAGTATTTT. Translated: CASSSRPREGTDTQYF.

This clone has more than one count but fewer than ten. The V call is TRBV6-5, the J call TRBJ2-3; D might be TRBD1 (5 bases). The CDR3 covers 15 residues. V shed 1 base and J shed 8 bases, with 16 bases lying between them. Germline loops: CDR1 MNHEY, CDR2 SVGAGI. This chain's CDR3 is CASSYWGEPLGTQYF. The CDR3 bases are TGTGCCAGCAGTTACTGGGGCGAACCACTGGGTACGCAGTATTTT.

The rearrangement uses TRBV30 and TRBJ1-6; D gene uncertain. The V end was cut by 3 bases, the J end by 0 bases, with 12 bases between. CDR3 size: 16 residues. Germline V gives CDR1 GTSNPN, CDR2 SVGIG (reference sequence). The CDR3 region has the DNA TGTGCCTGGAGAGTGTGGTTTAGCTCCTATAATTCACCCCTCCACTTT. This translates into CAWRVWFSSYNSPLHF.

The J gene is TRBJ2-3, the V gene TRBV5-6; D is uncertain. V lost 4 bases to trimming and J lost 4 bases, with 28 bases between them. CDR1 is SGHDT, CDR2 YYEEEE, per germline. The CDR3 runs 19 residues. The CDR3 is CASSPAHVNKDWVPDTQYF. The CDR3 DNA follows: TGTGCCAGCAGCCCCGCCCACGTCAACAAAGACTGGGTACCAGATACGCAGTATTTT.

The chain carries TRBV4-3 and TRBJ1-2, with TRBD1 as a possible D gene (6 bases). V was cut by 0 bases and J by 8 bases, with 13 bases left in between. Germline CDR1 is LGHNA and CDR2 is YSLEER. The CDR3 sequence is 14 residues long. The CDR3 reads CASSQETGFRGYTF. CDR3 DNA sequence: TGCGCCAGCAGCCAAGAAACAGGGTTTCGAGGCTACACCTTC.

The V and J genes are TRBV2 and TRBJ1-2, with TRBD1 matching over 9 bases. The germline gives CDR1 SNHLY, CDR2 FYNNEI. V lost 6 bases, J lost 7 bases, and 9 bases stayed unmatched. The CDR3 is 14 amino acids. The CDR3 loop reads CASRSGTGFGGYTF. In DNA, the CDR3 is TGTGCCAGCAGATCCGGGACAGGGTTTGGTGGCTACACCTTC.